This T cell receptor (beta chain) was recovered during a study of shared clonotypes between healthy human individuals. Overall study findings and caveats: Clonotype sharing across four donors was observed for 5% to 6.5% of naive CD4 clonotypes. In general, naive subsets displayed greater estimated richness than memory subsets did.

The J segment lost 3 bases and the V segment lost 3 bases, leaving 2 bases of the junction unmatched. This CDR3 comprises 15 residues. CDR1 SEHNR and CDR2 FQNEAQ come from the germline V gene (reference sequence). The material for each subset, its genomic DNA, was split evenly across several immunoSEQ plates. Measured with immunoSEQ multiplex PCR; TCRdb has only the in-frame clones, and not every one. Of about 2 million clones in the sample, 90% to 95% were seen once. With regard to this clone: Its antigen is unknown. Distinct nucleotide sequences in the sample also encode this CDR3.

Researchers partitioned CD4+ cells into CD45RA+ naive and CD45RA-negative memory subsets. The rearrangement uses TRBV7-9 and TRBJ2-1; 10 positions agree with TRBD2. The receptor was derived from a man aged 18 to 30 in good health. The sample was naive CD4+ T cells sorted from blood. The subset was: CD45RA+ positively selected. In nucleotides, the CDR3 is TGTGCCAGCAGCTTCCTAGCGGGAGTCTACAATGAGCAGTTCTTC. As protein: CASSFLAGVYNEQFF.